The 9 T cell receptor beta chains reported below all come from one sample, sequenced in a study of blood T cell repertoires in COVID-19. Assay used: immunoSEQ multiplex PCR; TCRdb lists only in-frame clones, some missing. The sample yields about 240,000 clones, 75% to 90% seen once. Sequencing input: PBMCs or T cells enriched from blood (not recorded which). The receptors stem from a man aged 35 to 55 who had recovered from COVID-19.

This clone was detected only once. J is TRBJ2-2 and V is TRBV15; D uncertain. Trimming shortened V by 1 base and J by 0 bases, and 3 bases separated the two germline ends. This CDR3 is 14 amino acids long. The germline gives CDR1 LNHNV, CDR2 YYDKDF (reference sequence). The CDR3 reads CATSRGPNTGELFF. The CDR3 bases are TGTGCCACCAGCAGAGGGCCGAACACCGGGGAGCTGTTTTTT.

The rearrangement joins TRBV6-5 to TRBJ1-3; 7 nucleotides agree with TRBD1. This CDR3 spans 15 amino acids. J lost 0 bases, V lost 5 bases, and 4 bases had no gene match. Germline V lookup: CDR1 MNHEY, CDR2 SVGAGI. CDR3 sequence: CASSPGTDSGNTIYF. The CDR3 region has the DNA TGTGCCAGCAGTCCAGGGACAGACTCTGGAAACACCATATATTTT.

The chain uses TRBV27 and TRBJ2-7, with 13 bases matching TRBD2. V shed 4 bases, J shed 2 bases, and the junction held 11 bases outside the gene matches. This CDR3 has 18 amino acids. Germline V lookup: CDR1 MNHEY, CDR2 SMNVEV (reference sequence). CDR3 sequence (DNA): TGTGCCAGCAGTTCCTCCGGGACTAGCGGGACTTTACCCTACGAGCAGTACTTC. It encodes CASSSSGTSGTLPYEQYF.

The rearrangement joins TRBV7-3 to TRBJ1-2; D gene unclear. The CDR3 is made up of 13 amino acids. V lost 2 bases and J lost 8, with 12 bases in between. Germline V gene sequence: CDR1 SGHTA, CDR2 FQGTGA. The CDR3 protein is CASSLSPTDGYTF. CDR3 coding DNA: TGTGCCAGCAGCTTATCGCCCACAGACGGCTACACCTTC.

The chain has TRBV7-2 and TRBJ1-3; tentative D call: TRBD1 (5 bases). Trimming removed 0 bases at V and 2 bases at J, with 11 bases between. This CDR3 region has 16 residues. CDR1 is SGHTA, CDR2 FQGNSA, per germline. CDR3 region: CASSLAPGRTGNTIYF. The DNA of the CDR3 is TGTGCCAGCAGCTTAGCGCCAGGGAGGACTGGAAACACCATATATTTT. Based on the CDR3 plus reference TRBV7-2 and TRBJ1-3, the full variable domain is GAGVSQSPSNKVTEKGKDVELRCDPISGHTALYWYRQSLGQGLEFLIYFQGNSAPDKSGLPSDRFSAERTGGSVSTLTIQRTQQEDSAVYLCASSLAPGRTGNTIYFGEGSWLTVV.

CDR3 nucleotides: TGTGCCATCAGCAAACAGGCCTCAGGCTACGAGCAGTACTTC. Translation: CAISKQASGYEQYF. The chain uses TRBV10-3 and TRBJ2-7; perhaps TRBD1 as D (5 bases). The CDR3 loop spans 14 amino acids. V was clipped by 6 bases and J by 3 bases, with 15 bases between them. The V gene's germline CDR1 is ENHRY and CDR2 SYGVKD.

The chain has TRBV21-1 and TRBJ1-1; the table's D call, TRBD1, has no DNA check behind it. TRBV21-1 is designated a pseudogene. This CDR3 comprises 14 residues. As DNA, the CDR3 is TGTGCCAGCACCTCGGGACACCTGAACACTGAAGCTTTCTTT. It translates to CASTSGHLNTEAFF.

The V call is TRBV6-5, the J call TRBJ1-2; D not certain. Trimming pared 0 bases from V and 0 bases from J, leaving 8 bases between. CDR3 length: 15 residues. CDR1 is MNHEY, CDR2 SVGAGI, per germline. The CDR3 nucleotides are TGTGCCAGCAGTTACTCGCGCAAAGCTAACTATGGCTACACCTTC. This codes for CASSYSRKANYGYTF.

V usage is TRBV7-8 and J usage is TRBJ2-5; D is uncertain. The CDR3 has 14 amino acids. Looked up from germline, CDR1 is SGHVS and CDR2 is FQNEAQ. Trimming pared 1 base from V and 1 base from J, leaving 7 bases between. The CDR3 nucleotides are TGTGCCAGCAGCTTAGTGTCTAGCCAAGAGACCCAGTACTTC. This codes for CASSLVSSQETQYF.